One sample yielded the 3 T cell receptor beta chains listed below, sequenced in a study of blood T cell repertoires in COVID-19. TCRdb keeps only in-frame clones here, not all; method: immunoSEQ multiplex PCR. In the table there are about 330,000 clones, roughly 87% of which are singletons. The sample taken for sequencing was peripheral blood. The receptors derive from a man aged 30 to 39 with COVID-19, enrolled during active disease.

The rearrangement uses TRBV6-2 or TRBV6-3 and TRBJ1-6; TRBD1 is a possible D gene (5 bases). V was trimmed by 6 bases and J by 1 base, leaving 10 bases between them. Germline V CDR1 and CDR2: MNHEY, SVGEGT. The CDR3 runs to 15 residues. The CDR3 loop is CASSRDRSYNSPLHF. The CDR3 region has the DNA TGTGCCAGCAGCCGTGACAGATCCTATAATTCACCCCTCCACTTT.

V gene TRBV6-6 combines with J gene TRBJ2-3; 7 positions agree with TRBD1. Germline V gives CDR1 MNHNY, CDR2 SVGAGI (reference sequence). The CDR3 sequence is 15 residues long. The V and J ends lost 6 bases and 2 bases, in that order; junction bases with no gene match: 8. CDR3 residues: CASSFDRDSTDTQYF. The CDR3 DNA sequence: TGTGCCAGCAGCTTCGACAGGGATTCCACAGATACGCAGTATTTT.

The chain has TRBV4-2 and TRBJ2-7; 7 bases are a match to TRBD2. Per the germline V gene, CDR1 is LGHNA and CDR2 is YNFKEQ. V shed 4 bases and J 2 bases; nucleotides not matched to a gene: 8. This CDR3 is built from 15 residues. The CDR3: CASSLIAGPTYEQYF. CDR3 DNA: TGTGCCAGCAGCCTTATAGCGGGCCCTACCTACGAGCAGTACTTC.